The 32 T cell receptor beta chains below were found in one sample sequenced in a study of blood T cells in healthy people across ages. Next came a second PCR, run for about 7 to 12 cycles, which used a sample-barcoded 5' primer along with a J-beta primer mix. TCRdb re-derived calls from the 5' RACE reads in MiXCR, one entry per CDR3 protein. The top ten hold more than 20% of the sample, which has some 1,800,000 distinct CDR3 sequences, roughly two fifths seen once. Sequencing was performed on blood. Receptors originate from a human donor in good health.

V usage is TRBV29-1 and J usage is TRBJ2-1; 9 nucleotides line up with TRBD2. Germline values: CDR1 SQVTM, CDR2 ANQGSEA. The CDR3 has 14 amino acids. Losses at the gene ends were 6 bases for V and 8 bases for J; bases not matched to a gene: 11. CDR3 amino acids: CSVEGAGGPHEQFF. The CDR3 DNA sequence: TGCAGCGTCGAGGGGGCGGGGGGGCCCCATGAGCAGTTCTTC.

V and J are TRBV20-1 and TRBJ1-5; D gene uncertain. Germline V CDR1 and CDR2: DFQATT, SNEGSKA (reference sequence). The V and J ends lost 4 bases and 6 bases respectively, with 10 bases between them. The CDR3 runs to 12 residues. The CDR3 coding sequence is TGCAGTGCTAAGGTTGTGTCTCAGCCCCAGCATTTT. Translated, it gives CSAKVVSQPQHF.

V usage is TRBV7-2 and J usage is TRBJ2-4, with D maybe TRBD1 (5 bases). CDR1 SGHTA and CDR2 FQGNSA come from the germline V gene. The CDR3 covers 15 residues. The V gene lost 5 bases and the J gene lost 7 bases, with 18 bases spanning the gap. The CDR3 protein is CASSVGLGKGNIQYF. The CDR3 nucleotides are TGTGCCAGCAGCGTAGGGCTGGGGAAGGGGAACATTCAGTACTTC.

There are a few counts of this clonotype. The V gene is TRBV7-9, the J gene TRBJ1-2, with D perhaps TRBD1 (5 bases). The CDR3 spans 14 residues. CDR1 SEHNR and CDR2 FQNEAQ come from the germline V gene (reference sequence). Trimming stripped 2 bases from V and 6 bases from J, with 13 bases between. CDR3 sequence (DNA): TGTGCCAGCAGCTTACTGCAGGGCGGCGATGGCTACACCTTC. Its translation: CASSLLQGGDGYTF.

The gene calls are TRBV28 and TRBJ2-1, with TRBD2 matching over 10 bases. V lost 5 bases to trimming and J lost 4 bases; unmatched junction nucleotides: 8. The CDR3 runs to 16 residues. The germline gives CDR1 MDHEN, CDR2 SYDVKM. The CDR3 DNA follows: TGTGCCAGCAGTCCCCTTAGCGGGGGGACTTACAATGAGCAGTTCTTC. This sequence encodes CASSPLSGGTYNEQFF. Full variable domain (missing parts from reference TRBV28 and TRBJ2-1): DVKVTQSSRYLVKRTGEKVFLECVQDMDHENMFWYRQDPGLGLRLIYFSYDVKMKEKGDIPEGYSVSREKKERFSLILESASTNQTSMYLCASSPLSGGTYNEQFFGPGTRLTVL.

The chain combines TRBV7-9 with TRBJ2-3; 10 bases fit TRBD2. The ends lost 7 bases at V and 4 bases at J; junction bases unmatched: 11. CDR3 length: 16 residues. Germline V gene sequence: CDR1 SEHNR, CDR2 FQNEAQ (reference sequence). The CDR3 sequence is CASTPIAGGGADTQYF. In DNA, the CDR3 is TGTGCCAGCACTCCCATAGCGGGGGGAGGCGCAGATACGCAGTATTTT.

The rearrangement uses TRBV27 and TRBJ1-2; D is possibly TRBD1 (5 bases). This CDR3 has 15 amino acids. V was shortened by 2 bases and J by 7 bases, with 17 bases between the two germline ends. Per the germline V gene, CDR1 is MNHEY and CDR2 is SMNVEV (reference sequence). CDR3 sequence reads: CASSLGRGPGPGYTF. Written as DNA, the CDR3 is TGTGCCAGCAGTTTAGGGCGGGGACCAGGCCCTGGCTACACCTTC.

The chain has TRBV28 and TRBJ2-7; no reliable D call. V was clipped by 3 bases and J by 0 bases, with 15 bases between them. The CDR3 is 16 amino acids. The germline CDR1 and CDR2 sequences are MDHEN and SYDVKM. In DNA, the CDR3 is TGTGCCAGCAGTTTTAGGGATGCCACGAACTCCTACGAGCAGTACTTC. Protein sequence: CASSFRDATNSYEQYF.

The chain is built from TRBV12-3 or TRBV12-4 and TRBJ1-5, with D maybe TRBD1 (5 bases). CDR3 length: 13 residues. The ends were cut back, 6 bases at V and 5 bases at J, with 11 bases in the middle. DNA for the CDR3: TGTGCCAGCAGAAACGGGGGTTATCAGCCCCAGCATTTT. Translated, it gives CASRNGGYQPQHF.

This clonotype has just a few counts. V gene TRBV4-2 combines with J gene TRBJ2-7, with unresolved D. V lost 4 bases and J lost 0, with 16 bases in between. Germline V gene data show CDR1 as LGHNA and CDR2 as YNFKEQ. The CDR3 is made up of 16 amino acids. CDR3 sequence (DNA): TGTGCCAGCAGCCTTGCCGTTGGGTTGGCCTCCTACGAGCAGTACTTC. This translates into CASSLAVGLASYEQYF.

This clonotype has only a few counts. The genes are TRBV7-9 and TRBJ2-7, with a possible D match to TRBD2 (6 bases). Looked up from germline, CDR1 is SEHNR and CDR2 is FQNEAQ (reference sequence). The V gene lost 5 bases and the J gene lost 5 bases, with 16 bases spanning the gap. This CDR3 comprises 14 residues. CDR3 in amino acids: CASSLQGGTNEQYF. The CDR3 nucleotides are TGTGCCAGCAGCCTCCAAGGAGGGACCAACGAGCAGTACTTC.

This chain links TRBV27 with TRBJ1-2; tentatively, D is TRBD1 (6 bases). This CDR3 has 13 residues. V gave up 2 bases and J gave up 6 bases, with 10 bases separating them. Looked up from germline, CDR1 is MNHEY and CDR2 is SMNVEV (reference sequence). CDR3 protein: CASSLKAGDGYTF. CDR3 DNA sequence: TGTGCCAGCAGTTTAAAAGCAGGGGATGGCTACACCTTC.

This clonotype was observed many times. The chain links TRBV7-2 to TRBJ2-7; TRBD1 agrees at 11 bases. The V gene end was trimmed by 5 bases and the J gene end by 5 bases; junction bases not matched to a gene: 8. Germline V gives CDR1 SGHTA, CDR2 FQGNSA. The CDR3 has 15 amino acids. The CDR3 DNA reads as TGTGCCAGCAGCCCCGGGACAGGGGGGTTCGACGAGCAGTACTTC. Translated, it gives CASSPGTGGFDEQYF.

V usage is TRBV12-3 or TRBV12-4 and J usage is TRBJ1-5, with D tentatively TRBD1 (5 bases). V dropped 4 bases and J dropped 7 bases, with 11 bases sitting between them. This CDR3 contains 13 residues. The CDR3 DNA is TGTGCCAGCAGTTATGGGGCAGAACAGCCCCAGCATTTT. Translated, it gives CASSYGAEQPQHF.

About this clonotype itself: Relative to the germline gene, one junction end is altered; a read error may explain this. The rearrangement links TRBV6-2 or TRBV6-3 to TRBJ2-7; D possibly corresponds to TRBD1 (5 bases). Germline CDR1 and CDR2: MNHEY and SVGEGT. The CDR3 is 15 residues long. The CDR3 spells CASSYRGLSSYERYF. The DNA for the CDR3 is TGTGCCAGCAGTTACAGGGGTCTCAGCTCCTACGAGCGGTACTTC.

The chain links TRBV20-1 to TRBJ2-7; possible D gene TRBD1, 6 bases. This CDR3 contains 14 residues. CDR1 DFQATT and CDR2 SNEGSKA come from the germline V gene (reference sequence). Trimming pared 6 bases from V and 4 bases from J, leaving 19 bases between. CDR3 in amino acids: CSARAPLGGYEQYF. The CDR3 coding sequence is TGCAGTGCGCGAGCGCCGCTAGGGGGTTACGAGCAGTACTTC.

Notes on this clonotype: Sequence at one end of the junction differs from germline and may be a read error. The rearrangement uses TRBV7-2 and TRBJ1-1; TRBD1 is a possible D gene (6 bases). Germline V lookup: CDR1 SGHTA, CDR2 FQGNSA. The CDR3 covers 13 residues. The CDR3 here is CASSSDRNTGAFF. CDR3 in DNA: TGTGCCAGCAGCTCCGACAGGAACACTGGAGCTTTCTTT.

There are a few counts of this clonotype. The chain recombines TRBV6-2 or TRBV6-3 with TRBJ2-1; the match to TRBD2 covers 11 bases. Per germline, CDR1 MNHEY and CDR2 SVGEGT. This CDR3 spans 15 amino acids. The V and J ends lost 8 bases and 8 bases, in that order; junction bases with no gene match: 11. CDR3 residues: CASQVGLAAVDEQFF. The CDR3 bases are TGTGCCAGCCAAGTGGGACTAGCGGCCGTCGATGAGCAGTTCTTC.

J is TRBJ2-6 and V is TRBV12-5; unclear D gene. The CDR3 sequence is 20 residues long. CDR1 LGHNT and CDR2 FRNRAP come from the germline V gene. The V and J ends lost 0 bases and 0 bases respectively, with 18 bases between them. DNA for the CDR3: TGTGCTAGTGGTTTGGTACGAGGCCAGGAGTTTAGCTCTGGGGCCAACGTCCTGACTTTC. It specifies CASGLVRGQEFSSGANVLTF.

As for this clonotype: A read error may account for a junction end that differs from germline. The chain employs TRBV2 and TRBJ2-2, with D maybe TRBD2 (5 bases). The CDR3 spans 14 residues. The V gene's germline CDR1 is SNHLY and CDR2 FYNNEI. CDR3 in DNA: TGTGCCAGCAGTGACATGGGTAACACCGGGGAGCGGTTTTTT. Its translation is CASSDMGNTGERFF.

This clonotype showed up just a few times. This chain connects TRBV28 to TRBJ1-2; D gene uncertain. The V end was cut by 8 bases, the J end by 8 bases, with 9 bases between. Germline V lookup: CDR1 MDHEN, CDR2 SYDVKM. The CDR3 runs to 10 residues. The CDR3: CASGERGYTF. DNA for the CDR3: TGTGCCAGCGGGGAGCGAGGCTACACCTTC.

This sequence joins TRBV20-1 and TRBJ2-3; D call uncertain. Between the trimmed V and J ends, which lost 6 bases and 2 bases, there was a span of 12 bases. CDR3 size: 13 residues. CDR1 is DFQATT, CDR2 SNEGSKA, per germline (reference sequence). In DNA, the CDR3 is TGCAGTGCCCAGACTGGGTACACAGATACGCAGTATTTT. Translating it yields CSAQTGYTDTQYF.

Only a few counts were recorded for this clonotype. The V and J genes are TRBV7-2 and TRBJ2-3; tentatively, D is TRBD1 (5 bases). CDR1 and CDR2 (germline): SGHTA, FQGNSA. The CDR3 contains 14 residues. Trimming removed 5 bases at V and 2 bases at J, with 11 bases between. CDR3 residues: CASSLDMYTDTQYF. CDR3 coding DNA: TGTGCCAGCAGCCTGGACATGTACACAGATACGCAGTATTTT.

The chain recombines TRBV7-2 with TRBJ2-3, with D unresolved. The CDR3 loop spans 16 amino acids. V dropped 2 bases and J dropped 2 bases, with 14 bases sitting between them. CDR1 and CDR2 (germline): SGHTA, FQGNSA. CDR3 in DNA: TGTGCCAGCAGCTTATTAACGGCTAGGTTCACAGATACGCAGTATTTT. It is translated as CASSLLTARFTDTQYF.

This chain connects TRBV12-5 to TRBJ1-2, with D unresolved. CDR3 length: 15 amino acids. Germline CDR1 LGHNT, CDR2 FRNRAP. V was cut by 1 base and J by 4 bases, with 13 bases left in between. The CDR3 coding sequence is TGTGCTAGTGGTTTGGAACCACCGGAGGGCTATGGCTACACCTTC. This sequence encodes CASGLEPPEGYGYTF.

The V gene is TRBV4-1, the J gene TRBJ1-6; 8 bases agree with TRBD1. Germline loops: CDR1 MGHRA, CDR2 YSYEKL. J was trimmed by 8 bases and V by 2 bases; bases with no gene match: 8. This CDR3 is built from 16 residues. As DNA, the CDR3 is TGCGCCAGCAGCCAATTTCAGGGGGCGATAGATTCACCCCTCCACTTT. This sequence encodes CASSQFQGAIDSPLHF.

This sequence joins TRBV3-1 and TRBJ2-7; 8 positions agree with TRBD2. The CDR3 sequence is 18 residues long. With V trimmed by 1 base and J by 3 bases, 14 bases remained unmatched. In germline, CDR1 is LGHDT, CDR2 YNNKEL (reference sequence). The CDR3 nucleotides are TGTGCCAGCAGCCAAGGAAATGGTAGCGGGATAAGATTCTACGAGCAGTACTTC. It is translated as CASSQGNGSGIRFYEQYF.

V gene TRBV29-1 combines with J gene TRBJ2-5, with 8 bases lining up with TRBD2. Looked up from germline, CDR1 is SQVTM and CDR2 is ANQGSEA. V was clipped by 0 bases and J by 1 base; unmatched bases: 22. The CDR3 totals 21 residues. The chain's CDR3 is CSVEDPGAGGGPAQFQETQYF. The CDR3, as DNA: TGCAGCGTTGAAGATCCCGGTGCCGGCGGGGGGCCCGCACAATTCCAAGAGACCCAGTACTTC.

V gene TRBV7-7 combines with J gene TRBJ2-1; D may be TRBD1 (6 bases). This CDR3 is built from 15 residues. Germline CDR1 SSHAT, CDR2 FNYEAQ (reference sequence). Between the trimmed V and J ends, which lost 5 bases and 5 bases, there was a span of 16 bases. The CDR3 protein is CASSLMTGLDNEQFF. The CDR3 nucleotides read TGTGCCAGCAGCCTAATGACAGGTTTGGACAATGAGCAGTTCTTC.

The gene calls are TRBV7-8 and TRBJ2-1, with D maybe TRBD1 (6 bases). There are 12 residues in the CDR3. CDR1 SGHVS and CDR2 FQNEAQ come from the germline V gene. Trimming took 5 bases from V and 9 from J, leaving 11 bases between them. The CDR3 here is CASSLGQPEQFF. The CDR3 coding sequence is TGTGCCAGCAGCCTAGGACAGCCTGAGCAGTTCTTC.

The chain employs TRBV7-2 and TRBJ2-6; possibly TRBD1 for D (6 bases). The ends were cut back, 2 bases at V and 3 bases at J, with 17 bases in the middle. CDR1 and CDR2 from the germline V gene are SGHTA and FQGNSA. The CDR3 sequence is 18 residues long. The CDR3 DNA reads TGTGCCAGCAGCTTATTGACGGACAGCCATAGTGGGGCCAACGTCCTGACTTTC. This gives the protein CASSLLTDSHSGANVLTF.

The rearrangement links TRBV20-1 to TRBJ2-1; 9 bases match TRBD2. V was pared by 3 bases and J by 0 bases, with 6 bases of the junction left unmatched. Germline CDR1 reads DFQATT; CDR2 reads SNEGSKA (reference sequence). The CDR3 runs to 16 residues. In DNA, the CDR3 is TGCAGTGCTAGGGATTTTAGCGGGAGCTCCTACAATGAGCAGTTCTTC. This translates into CSARDFSGSSYNEQFF.